The clone carrying this T cell receptor beta chain came up a few times. The target antigen is unknown. This record comes from a study of response to subunit inactivated influenza vaccine. Findings of the study overall: Few additional T cells are recruited per seasonal influenza vaccination, authors suggested.

TCRdb analysed the RT-PCR reads with MiXCR anew, one entry per CDR3 protein. The table includes about 500,000 distinct CDR3 sequences, 16% detected once. CDR1 is MNHNY, CDR2 SVGAGI, per germline (reference sequence). V was trimmed by 2 bases and J by 7 bases, leaving 6 bases between them. The length of the CDR3 is 12 residues. The V gene is TRBV6-6, the J gene TRBJ2-1; D remains ambiguous. This sample comprised CD4+ T cells sorted from PBMCs, obtained less than 25 months after vaccination. This receptor was identified in a man aged 50-75 years who received an inactivated influenza vaccine. CDR3 DNA: TGTGCCAGCAGTTACGCCCGGAATGAGCAGTTCTTC. Translation gives CASSYARNEQFF.